This TCR beta chain was sequenced in a study of Graves' ophthalmopathy and Graves' hyperthyroidism. Study results and limitations: The model's prediction of ophthalmopathy progression had around 70% sensitivity and approximately 77% specificity.

For repertoire sequencing, the TCR beta CDR3 regions were amplified from RNA transcripts. Second-round multiplex PCR came after first-round RT-PCR with HTBI primers. TCRdb used MiXCR to reprocess the multiplex PCR reads, holding one entry per CDR3 protein. The data contain hundreds of thousands of distinct CDR3 sequences, about a fifth of them seen just once; the ten biggest clones take up approximately 7.7%. Comments on this clonotype: Its antigen is unidentified.

Orbital computed tomography, together with clinical symptoms, serum thyroxine, TRAb and thyroid ultrasound, was used for diagnosis. A volume of 8 to 10 ml of fresh peripheral blood supplied the PBMCs. The clonotype was recovered from a woman aged 18-30 years with stable Graves' hyperthyroidism. Some clones in this sample may be carry-over from other donors' samples. Sequencing was carried out using peripheral blood.

The CDR3 sequence: CASRFEGAGNTEAFF. The CDR3 DNA follows: TGTGCCAGCAGGTTCGAAGGGGCCGGGAACACTGAAGCTTTCTTT. V gene TRBV7-9 combines with J gene TRBJ1-1, with D perhaps TRBD1 (5 bases). Germline loops: CDR1 SEHNR, CDR2 FQNEAQ (reference sequence). CDR3 length: 15 residues. V was clipped by 6 bases and J by 1 base, with 15 bases between them.